This T cell receptor beta chain emerged from a study of T cell responses to AZD1222 COVID-19 vaccine. Study observations and caveats: Spike was spanned by vaccine-associated CD4 TCRs, which were dominant at 160-218 and 743-854. Sampled repertoires all dated from after the peak T cell response. Nearly half of spike-specific TCRs reportedly go after variant regions that carry no mutations. Seropositive at baseline were only a handful of AZD1222 recipients.

The method was immunoSEQ multiplex PCR; TCRdb's version includes in-frame clones alone and lacks a portion of them. This table holds around 140,000 clones, about 86% found once. Points on this clone: Its specificity is unknown.

Germline CDR1 is MNHEY and CDR2 is SVGAGI. Trimming pared 0 bases from V and 4 bases from J, leaving 6 bases between. This CDR3 comprises 14 residues. This sequence was found in an adult who received the AZD1222 COVID-19 vaccine. The rearrangement uses TRBV6-5 and TRBJ2-2; D call uncertain. The sequencing here drew on peripheral blood, taken 28 days after the second AZD1222 dose. The CDR3 DNA is TGTGCCAGCAGTTACTCGGTGGGCACCGGGGAGCTGTTTTTT. Translating it yields CASSYSVGTGELFF.